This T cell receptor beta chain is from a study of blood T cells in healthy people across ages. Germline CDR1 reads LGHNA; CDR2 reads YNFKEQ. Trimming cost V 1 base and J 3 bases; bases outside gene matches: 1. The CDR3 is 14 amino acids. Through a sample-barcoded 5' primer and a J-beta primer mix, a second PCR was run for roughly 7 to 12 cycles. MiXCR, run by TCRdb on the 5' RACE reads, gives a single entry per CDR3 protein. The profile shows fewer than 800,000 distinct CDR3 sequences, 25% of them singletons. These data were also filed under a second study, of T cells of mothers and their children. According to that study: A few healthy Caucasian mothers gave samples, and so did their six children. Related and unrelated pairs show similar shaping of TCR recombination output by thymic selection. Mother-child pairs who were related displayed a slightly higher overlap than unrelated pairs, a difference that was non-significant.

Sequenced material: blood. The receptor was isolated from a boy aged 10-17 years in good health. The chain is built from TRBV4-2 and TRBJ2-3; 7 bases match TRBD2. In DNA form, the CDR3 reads TGTGCCAGCAGCCAAGTGCGGGAGACAGATACGCAGTATTTT. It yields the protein CASSQVRETDTQYF.